This TCR beta chain was documented in a study of cytomegalovirus exposure and HLA in healthy donors listed by TCRdb under 2017. For the wider study: An earlier analysis of some 600 of the donors reported 276 Gb of sequence data and 95 million to 130 million unique TCR beta sequences obtained from around 170 million T cells. All discovery cohort repertoires had been generated on a single sequencing platform. The study aimed to test whether cataloging public T cell receptors could reveal signatures of past pathogen exposure. Along with the roughly 700-subject first cohort, a separate validation cohort of over a hundred different subjects was used. Both class I and class II loci were covered by HLA typing, at four-digit resolution. Donor age, sex, ethnicity and CMV serostatus were compiled alongside the repertoire data. Typing coverage varied by locus: about 620-640 donors for A, B, C, DRB1 and DQB1; 500 to 550 for DQA1; more than 600 for DPA1; around 490 for DPB1. An early release covering just under 650 HLA-typed donors comprised approximately 300 gigabases of sequencing data and 85 million or so unique TCR sequences. An earlier analysis of 587 of the donors applied high-throughput TCR beta sequencing to assess whether each TCR beta V gene segment acted as functional or pseudogenic. A later analysis re-examined previously published TCR beta repertoires from roughly 720 donors and added high-resolution HLA genotyping to investigate patterns of TCR occurrence. The study combined high-throughput TCR immunosequencing, statistical association of individual TCRs with disease status, and machine learning to predict cytomegalovirus infection status. In the later analysis, no new phenotypic data were used to find candidate immune exposures; instead, reliance was placed on TCR beta sequences and their occurrence across donors. The T cell repertoires of under 700 subjects were profiled by immunosequencing and related to cytomegalovirus serostatus. A few DR-DQ haplotypes were treated as single units for association and clustering because of strong linkage in the cohort. Among 398 genotyped donors of the cohort, an average of approximately 240,000 unique TCR beta nucleotide sequences were sequenced per donor, roughly 20% of them non-productive. Genome-wide SNP genotypes for about 55% of the roughly 670 donors were used in a later genetic analysis, which treated that subset as a discovery cohort. The genetic ancestry cluster associated with self-reported Caucasian donors included 65% to 90% of the 300 to 400 genotyped donors. The paper as a whole reports these results and caveats: Because the 87-base-pair reads could not distinguish some IMGT-functional V segments, including TRBV6-2 and TRBV6-3, those segments were excluded. A later genetic analysis reported fewer N-insertions in productive TCRs among donors in an Asian-associated ancestry cluster than the approximately 670-donor mean. In vitro tests confirmed that three of the cytomegalovirus-associated TCR beta chains recognize cytomegalovirus antigens. In a later analysis, HLA-associated TCR beta chains were found to be more clonally expanded and to have lower generation probabilities than equally common non-associated chains. A further reported finding was that TCR beta sequences accurately predicted the HLA-A and HLA-B alleles for most subjects in the first cohort. In a later analysis, most CMV-associated TCR beta chains were found to appear HLA-restricted, with HLA associations seemingly driven largely by CMV exposure. In a later analysis, several top co-occurrence clusters were reported to appear linked to parvovirus B19, influenza, CMV and Epstein-Barr virus. Because HLA typing was missing for some donors at each locus, association tests included only the typed subset. Immune exposure information for the cohort was limited to CMV serostatus. Most TCR sequences were seen in very few donors, while some public TCRs were found in many individuals. In an earlier analysis of approximately 590 of the donors, most TCR beta V segments appeared in productive rearrangements about 87% or about 30% of the time, broadly matching IMGT annotations. In both the original and validation cohorts, the classifier was reported to diagnose cytomegalovirus status with high specificity and sensitivity. Over 15 rarely observed V segments, including chromosome 9 orphons, were excluded from the earlier analysis of a few hundred of the donors because counts were too low. Roughly uniform sequencing depth across donors was assumed in presence/absence analyses, although this assumption may not hold. V-gene and J-gene trimming of TCR beta chains was associated with a missense DCLRE1C variant in a later genetic analysis, and the association was replicated in an independent cohort. Linkage disequilibrium might explain the correlated functional status among segregating V segments, but an unknown experimental factor could not be ruled out. Specific HLA alleles were associated with 15,000 to 20,000 TCR beta sequences at a false discovery rate of 0.05 in a later analysis. The authors suggested that the approach could potentially be generalized to other disease states and immunological phenotypes. The study listed around 160 TCR beta chains as associated with cytomegalovirus. The cohort was sequenced for TCR beta chains only, and without alpha or paired-chain data the features that could be detected were limited. A later analysis found that TCR association rates varied across HLA loci, with DRB1 alleles showing the most associated TCRs and HLA-C alleles the fewest. Strong co-occurrence of HLA alleles, especially DR and DQ, made assigning TCR associations to individual alleles difficult. The sequencing pipeline was judged likely to have produced a cluster of highly shared sequence variants as a technical artifact.

The library was produced with the immunoSEQ multiplex PCR assay. For the multiplex PCR, a mixture combining 60 forward primers for TCR Vbeta segments and 13 reverse primers for TCR Jbeta segments was used. The CDR3 region of rearranged TCR beta genes was amplified from genomic DNA by a multiplex PCR assay. On the Illumina HiSeq System, the amplified TCR beta libraries were sequenced as 87-base-pair reads. The original pipeline was this. A later analysis tallied tens of millions of unique TCR beta chains across the 700 or so repertoires, and 10 million to 11 million of those chains were shared by two or more donors. Raw reads were error-corrected and collapsed into unique sequences with a nearest-neighbor algorithm that merged closely related sequences to remove PCR and sequencing errors. V, D and J gene segments were assigned by aligning CDR3 sequences to IMGT reference sequences. Each retained sequence needed at least a six-nucleotide match to both a V gene segment and a J gene segment. A rearrangement was called productive if the CDR3 had no stop codons and remained in frame with V and J, and every other rearrangement was called non-productive. CDR3 was defined by IMGT convention, running from the second conserved V-encoded cysteine to the conserved J-encoded phenylalanine. In an earlier analysis of more than 550 of the donors, sequences lacking an unambiguous match to a single V gene segment were excluded. An earlier analysis of a few hundred of the donors called V segments functional above 56.7% productive rearrangements and segregating when the between-donor standard deviation exceeded 5%. A statistical classification framework was built for diagnosing cytomegalovirus status from the catalog of TCR beta chain sequences. In a later analysis, V and J genes were assigned by comparing TCR nucleotide sequences against IMGT/GENE-DB human TR gene sequences. In a later analysis, CDR3 sequences and most-parsimonious VDJ recombination scenarios were assigned using the TCRdist pipeline. In a later analysis, each TCR beta chain was defined by its CDR3 amino acid sequence together with its V-gene family, and reads lacking a unique V-gene family were excluded. To address suspected cross-contamination and a sequencing artifact, a later analysis removed 592 highly shared, low-generation-probability nucleotide sequences. For each public chain, a later analysis derived a clonal expansion index from normalized ranks of inferred template counts within each repertoire. A later analysis computed generation probabilities with a VDJ recombination model fitted to out-of-frame rearrangements, and checked the results against IGoR. Hypergeometric tests were used in a later analysis to score TCR-TCR, TCR-HLA and TCR-CMV co-occurrence, with a repertoire-size bias correction applied to the TCR pairs. A later analysis estimated false discovery rates by permuting HLA or CMV assignments 20 times. In a later analysis, co-occurring TCRs were grouped using DBSCAN, with TCRdist sequence similarity added in when clustering inside HLA-allele-positive subsets. Repertoires with fewer than 30,000 or more than 120,000 public chains were left out of co-occurrence clustering, as were about five repertoires with anomalous nucleotide sharing. Entries here come from immuneACCESS through TCRdb and include only in-frame sequences with V and J called. Some clones fail to appear in such tables; in the studies checked, an unresolved V gene covers under half of the shortfall, and the cause of the remainder is unknown. V and J calls and clone size follow that table, whereas D and trimming were derived from the DNA. Across this sample there are 130,000 to 150,000 clones, with about 78% seen only once. Almost 7% of the sample goes to the ten largest clones.

From its cysteine to its phenylalanine, the CDR3 spans 15 amino acids. The read is trimmed to its CDR3 DNA, 45 bases read in frame from base 1. V is pruned by 7 bases and J by 7 bases, leaving 12 bases of the junction without a gene match. The cohort comprised fewer than 750 healthy bone marrow donors. Cohort members were all nominally healthy when sampled, although unrecorded immune exposures were likely present. The donor was CMV seropositive and was included in the group of some 290 seropositive cohort members. A peripheral blood sample was provided by each donor, and peripheral blood mononuclear cells were used for TCR beta sequencing. Genomic DNA extraction from the blood cell samples was performed with the Qiagen DNeasy Blood Extraction Kit. To note about this clone: Its recognized antigen is unknown. The record has no base qualities; no much larger clone is one base away.

The clonotype originates from a middle-aged man in good health and CMV-seropositive. Sequenced: PBMCs. This chain is built from TRBV6-7 and TRBJ2-5; 10 junctional bases match TRBD2. TRBV6-7 belongs to the ORF category, with a function that is uncertain. At the DNA level, the sequence is TGTGCCAGCACCTACAAAGGACTAGCGGTGGGGACCCAGTACTTC. The resulting protein is CASTYKGLAVGTQYF.